This T cell receptor (beta chain) was found in a study of cytomegalovirus exposure and HLA in healthy donors. Study-wide findings and caveats: In an earlier analysis, in about 530 donors, most V segments appeared productive either ~87% or ~30% of the time. A later analysis reportedly identified an Asian-associated ancestry cluster as carrying fewer N-insertions than the roughly 700-donor mean. Further analysis was carried out later, and it showed several of the most significant clusters appearing linked to common viral pathogens.

Germline V gene data show CDR1 as MNHNS and CDR2 as SASEGT. The CDR3 covers 15 residues. V gave up 3 bases and J gave up 5 bases, with 11 bases separating them. In the PCR, 60 Vbeta and 13 Jbeta primers were used. Libraries were prepared by immunoSEQ multiplex PCR; TCRdb keeps only in-frame clonotypes and omits some of them. Of around 150,000 clones in the sample, about 71% were seen once. Turning to this clone: No antigen is known for it.

V and J are TRBV6-1 and TRBJ1-6; D is possibly TRBD1 (6 bases). Sample: PBMCs. The receptor comes from a woman under 40 in good health and CMV-seronegative. CDR3 sequence reads: CASSEGAGDNSPLHF. For the CDR3, the DNA is TGTGCCAGCAGTGAGGGGGCCGGGGATAATTCACCCCTCCACTTT.